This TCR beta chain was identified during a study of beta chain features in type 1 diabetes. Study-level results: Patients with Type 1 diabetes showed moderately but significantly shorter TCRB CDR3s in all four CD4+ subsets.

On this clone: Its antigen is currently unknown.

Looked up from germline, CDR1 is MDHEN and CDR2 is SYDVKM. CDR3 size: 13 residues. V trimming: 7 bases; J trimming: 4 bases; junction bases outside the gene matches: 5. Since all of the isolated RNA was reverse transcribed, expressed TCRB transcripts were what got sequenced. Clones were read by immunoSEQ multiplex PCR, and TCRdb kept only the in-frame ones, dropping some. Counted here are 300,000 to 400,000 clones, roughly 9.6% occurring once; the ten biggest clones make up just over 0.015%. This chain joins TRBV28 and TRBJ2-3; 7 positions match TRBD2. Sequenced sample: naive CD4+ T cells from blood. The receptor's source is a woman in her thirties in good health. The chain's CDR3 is CASKGGRADTQYF. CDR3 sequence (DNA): TGTGCCAGCAAAGGAGGGAGGGCAGATACGCAGTATTTT.